This paragraph reports one T cell receptor beta chain. As yet, its antigen is unknown. A read error may produce the germline difference seen at one junction end. These data are taken from a study of tumor-infiltrating lymphocytes in primary liver carcinoma. Study summary: The study reported T1-T3 N0M0 tumors spanning 4.2 to 10 cm. Study findings and constraints: Tumor top-250-clone fractions significantly exceeded those of blood (p = 0.039).

Co-extraction of RNA and DNA was performed on roughly 17-32 mg of unsorted bulk tissue. Those sampled were patients whose primary liver carcinoma was treated by surgical resection. Patients in the cohort were treatment-naive and living with chronic HBV infection. From approximately 450 ng total RNA, TCR beta cDNA was generated with a primer in the constant region. Libraries for TCR beta were built through three nested multiplex PCR rounds, which together made up a slightly modified ARM-PCR procedure. Rounds one and two of PCR, each of around 11 cycles, were primed with TRBV1-TRBV30 forward primers and a C-beta reverse primer. TCRdb reprocessed the multiplex PCR reads via MiXCR and lists one record per CDR3 protein. The data contain 95,000 to 150,000 distinct CDR3 sequences, around two thirds of them singletons. Germline values: CDR1 MNHEY, CDR2 SVGAGI. There are 16 residues in the CDR3.

The rearrangement joins TRBV6-5 to TRBJ1-1, with D perhaps TRBD1 (5 bases). The specimen was tumor-adjacent normal liver tissue. The clonotype was recovered from a woman aged 60-70 years with primary liver carcinoma and hepatitis B virus infection. CDR3 protein: CTSSPWTLAMNTEAFF. The CDR3 DNA is TGTACCAGCAGTCCCTGGACACTTGCCATGAACACTGAAGCTTTCTTT.